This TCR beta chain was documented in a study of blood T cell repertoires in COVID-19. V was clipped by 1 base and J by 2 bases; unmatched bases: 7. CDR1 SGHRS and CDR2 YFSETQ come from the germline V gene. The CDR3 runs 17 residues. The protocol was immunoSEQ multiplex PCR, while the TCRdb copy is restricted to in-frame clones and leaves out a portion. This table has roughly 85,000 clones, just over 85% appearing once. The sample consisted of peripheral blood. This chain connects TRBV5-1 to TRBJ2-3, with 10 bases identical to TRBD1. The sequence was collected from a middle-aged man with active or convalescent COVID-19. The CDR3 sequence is CASSLSGTGANTDTQYF. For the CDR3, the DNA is TGCGCCAGCAGCTTGAGCGGGACAGGGGCGAACACAGATACGCAGTATTTT.